These T cell receptor beta chains were read from a single sample in a study of monozygotic twins with inflammatory bowel disease. TCRdb processed the 5' RACE reads again and assigns one entry to each CDR3 protein, with no DNA. The sample holds about 450,000 distinct CDR3 sequences. Sequencing input: blood. These receptors were taken from a human donor with ulcerative colitis or Crohn's disease, or a healthy co-twin of an affected twin (not recorded which). The CDR3 runs from the conserved cysteine through the conserved F or W. The order of the fields is V gene, J gene, CDR3 protein.

>TRBV2|TRBJ2-1
CASSVGLLAGGPLNEQFF
>TRBV5-5|TRBJ2-3
CASSLRQATDTQYF
>TRBV20-1|TRBJ1-1
CSARVTNREAFF
>TRBV11-2|TRBJ2-7
CASGNVGLAGSYEQYF
>TRBV7-3|TRBJ2-1
CASSPTEYNEQFF
>TRBV6-2/TRBV6-3|TRBJ2-5
CASRRTGQETQYF
>TRBV19|TRBJ2-3
CASSTTGTPETQYF
>TRBV11-2|TRBJ2-2
CASSHRDLKGGELFF
>TRBV7-8|TRBJ1-2
CASSLVRRGGGYTF
>TRBV9|TRBJ1-2
CASSVAGQSNYGYTF
>TRBV10-3|TRBJ1-2
CAITPGTRNYGYTF
>TRBV20-1|TRBJ2-1
CSASGRVLLDEQFF
>TRBV20-1|TRBJ1-1
CSAFQAGQMNTEAFF
>TRBV30|TRBJ2-1
CAWRGRTGVVYNEQFF
>TRBV30|TRBJ2-5
CACYRTLSETQYF
>TRBV6-1|TRBJ2-1
CASSGTGGNEQFF
>TRBV7-9|TRBJ2-7
CASSPGTENTYEQYF
>TRBV18|TRBJ2-2
CASSPILPSTGELFF
>TRBV5-1|TRBJ2-7
CASSSNGGNPPEQYF
>TRBV5-1|TRBJ1-2
CASSLVVTSYGYTF
>TRBV14|TRBJ1-1
CASSQDSPGPGTEAFF
>TRBV12-3/TRBV12-4|TRBJ1-1
CASSPDSHTEAFF
>TRBV5-6|TRBJ2-7
CASSLLQGRLNEQYF
>TRBV24-1|TRBJ2-5
CATSDRRAGSTSETQYF
>TRBV5-1|TRBJ2-5
CASSGGTGANLYQETQYF
>TRBV3-1|TRBJ1-2
CDSSPPRGKGNGYTF
>TRBV5-4|TRBJ1-1
CASSSGTPNTEAFF
>TRBV12-3/TRBV12-4|TRBJ1-5
CASSRQGRNQPQHF
>TRBV5-1|TRBJ1-2
CASSLEQVNYGYTF
>TRBV7-6|TRBJ2-1
CASSLASRSEQFF
>TRBV24-1|TRBJ2-1
CATSEPGQGTYNEQFF
>TRBV20-1|TRBJ2-4
CSARDLGLAGTKNIQYF
>TRBV30|TRBJ2-1
CAWGTSGALNEQFF
>TRBV20-1|TRBJ2-2
CSAETDRNTGELFF